The source of this TCR beta chain is a study of T cells in Graves' hyperthyroidism and ophthalmopathy. Study results and caveats: Most clonotypes expanded in the thyroid (above 0.001) were also present in blood.

No ophthalmopathy progression within 18 months constituted stable Graves' hyperthyroidism. Patients between 18 and 65 years old had hyperthyroidism, newly diagnosed and lasting under 2 months. The TCR beta CDR3 regions underwent amplification using RNA transcripts as the source. The HTBI primer set was used in a first-round RT-PCR of the TCR CDR3. TCRdb redid the calling of the multiplex PCR reads with MiXCR, one entry per CDR3 protein. The sample shows hundreds of thousands of distinct CDR3 sequences, over 35% of them seen only once. In germline, CDR1 is SNHLY, CDR2 FYNNEI. CDR3 length: 15 residues. The J segment lost 7 bases and the V segment lost 9 bases, leaving 10 bases of the junction unmatched. On this clonotype itself: Antigen specificity is unknown.

The rearrangement links TRBV2 to TRBJ2-2; 11 nucleotides line up with TRBD1. The specimen was blood. The sequence was obtained from a man aged 18 to 30 with Graves' hyperthyroidism. The CDR3 sequence is CASTRDRGRGGELFF. CDR3 sequence (DNA): TGTGCCAGTACCCGGGACAGGGGGAGAGGCGGGGAGCTGTTTTTT. The variable domain in full, completed from reference TRBV2 and TRBJ2-2, reads EPEVTQTPSHQVTQMGQEVILRCVPISNHLYFYWYRQILGQKVEFLVSFYNNEISEKSEIFDDQFSVERPDGSNFTLKIRSTKLEDSAMYFCASTRDRGRGGELFFGEGSRLTVL.